The sequence of this T cell receptor (beta chain) was determined in a study of T cell repertoires in cytomegalovirus infection. Study information: An indication of both CMV infection and matching HLA type came from public TCR beta signatures.

Notes on this clonotype: The antigen is undetermined.

CDR3 length: 14 amino acids. Trimming shortened V by 9 bases and J by 4 bases, and 16 bases separated the two germline ends. Per the germline V gene, CDR1 is LNHDA and CDR2 is SQIVND (reference sequence). Notes on the study in general: CMV-specific TCR beta clonotypes restricted by HLA-C dominated the ex vivo response. The study identified carriers of CMV plus the relevant HLA from cumulative public TCR beta family frequency.

One entry per CDR3 protein results from TCRdb running MiXCR on the reads. The sample has about 310,000 distinct CDR3 sequences; roughly 15% are singletons. The TCR originated in a human donor in good health (CMV status not recorded). Some clones in this sample may be carry-over from other donors' samples. Sequenced material: PBMCs. The V gene is TRBV19, the J gene TRBJ2-1; D may be TRBD2 (6 bases). As DNA, the CDR3 is TGTGCCAGCTGCATGGGCGGGGATTACAATGAGCAGTTCTTC. Protein sequence: CASCMGGDYNEQFF.